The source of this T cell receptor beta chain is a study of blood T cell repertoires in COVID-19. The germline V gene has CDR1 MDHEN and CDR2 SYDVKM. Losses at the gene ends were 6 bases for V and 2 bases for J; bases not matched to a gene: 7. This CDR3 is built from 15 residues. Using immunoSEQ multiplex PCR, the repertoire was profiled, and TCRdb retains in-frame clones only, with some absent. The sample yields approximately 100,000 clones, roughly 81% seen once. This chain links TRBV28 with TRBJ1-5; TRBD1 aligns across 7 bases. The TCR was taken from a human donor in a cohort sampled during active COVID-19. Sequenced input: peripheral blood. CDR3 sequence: CASRYRGSGNQPQHF. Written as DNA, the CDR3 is TGTGCCAGCAGGTACAGGGGATCCGGCAATCAGCCCCAGCATTTT.